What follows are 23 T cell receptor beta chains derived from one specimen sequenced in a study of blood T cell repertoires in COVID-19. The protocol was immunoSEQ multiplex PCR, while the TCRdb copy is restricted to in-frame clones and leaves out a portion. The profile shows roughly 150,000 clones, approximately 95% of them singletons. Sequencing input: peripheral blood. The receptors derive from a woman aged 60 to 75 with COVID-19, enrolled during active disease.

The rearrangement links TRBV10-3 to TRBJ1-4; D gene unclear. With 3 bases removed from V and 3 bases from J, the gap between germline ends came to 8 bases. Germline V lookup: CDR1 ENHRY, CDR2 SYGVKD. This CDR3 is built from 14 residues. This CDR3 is CAISDEVPNEKLFF. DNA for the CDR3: TGTGCCATCAGTGATGAGGTGCCTAATGAAAAACTGTTTTTT.

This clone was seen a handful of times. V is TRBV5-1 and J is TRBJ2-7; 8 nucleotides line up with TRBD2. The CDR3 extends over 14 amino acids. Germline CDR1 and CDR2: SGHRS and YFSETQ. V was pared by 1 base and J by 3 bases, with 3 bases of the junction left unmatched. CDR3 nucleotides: TGCGCCAGCAGCTTGACTAGCGGCGGCTACGAGCAGTACTTC. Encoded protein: CASSLTSGGYEQYF.

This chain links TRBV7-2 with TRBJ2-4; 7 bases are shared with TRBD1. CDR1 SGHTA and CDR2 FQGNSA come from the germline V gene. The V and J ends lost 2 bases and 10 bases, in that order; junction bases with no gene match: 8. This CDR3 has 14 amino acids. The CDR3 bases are TGTGCCAGCAGCTTAAACCCGGGACAGCTTATTCAGTACTTC. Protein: CASSLNPGQLIQYF. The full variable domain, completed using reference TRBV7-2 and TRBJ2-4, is GAGVSQSPSNKVTEKGKDVELRCDPISGHTALYWYRQSLGQGLEFLIYFQGNSAPDKSGLPSDRFSAERTGGSVSTLTIQRTQQEDSAVYLCASSLNPGQLIQYFGAGTRLSVL.

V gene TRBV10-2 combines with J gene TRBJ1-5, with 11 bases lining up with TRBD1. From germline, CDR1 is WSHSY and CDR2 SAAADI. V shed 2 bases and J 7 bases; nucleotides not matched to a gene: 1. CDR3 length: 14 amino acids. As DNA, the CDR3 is TGCGCCAGCAGTGAGGGGACAGGGGGGCAGCCCCAGCATTTT. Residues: CASSEGTGGQPQHF.

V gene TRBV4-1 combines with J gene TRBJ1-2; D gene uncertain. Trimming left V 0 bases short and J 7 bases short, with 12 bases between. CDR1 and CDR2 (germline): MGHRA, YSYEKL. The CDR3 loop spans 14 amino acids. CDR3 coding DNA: TGCGCCAGCAGCCAAGATCCAGGTGCATCTGGCTACACCTTC. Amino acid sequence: CASSQDPGASGYTF.

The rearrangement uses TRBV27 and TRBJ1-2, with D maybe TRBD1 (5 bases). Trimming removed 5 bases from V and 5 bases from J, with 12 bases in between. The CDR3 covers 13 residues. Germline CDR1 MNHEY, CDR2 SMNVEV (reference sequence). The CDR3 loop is CASSPTESYGYTF. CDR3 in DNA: TGTGCCAGCAGTCCGACAGAGTCTTATGGCTACACCTTC.

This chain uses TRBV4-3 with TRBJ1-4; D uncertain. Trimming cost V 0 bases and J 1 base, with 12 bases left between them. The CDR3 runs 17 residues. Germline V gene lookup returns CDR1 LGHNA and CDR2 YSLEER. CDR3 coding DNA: TGCGCCAGCAGCCAAGATTATCGAGGGCTAACTAATGAAAAACTGTTTTTT. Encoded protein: CASSQDYRGLTNEKLFF.

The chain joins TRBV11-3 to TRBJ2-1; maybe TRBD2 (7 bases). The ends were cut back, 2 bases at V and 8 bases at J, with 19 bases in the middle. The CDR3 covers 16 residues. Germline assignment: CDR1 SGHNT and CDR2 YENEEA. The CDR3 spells CASSLSGGGLWDEQFF. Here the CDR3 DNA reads TGTGCCAGCAGCTTATCGGGGGGCGGCCTTTGGGATGAGCAGTTCTTC.

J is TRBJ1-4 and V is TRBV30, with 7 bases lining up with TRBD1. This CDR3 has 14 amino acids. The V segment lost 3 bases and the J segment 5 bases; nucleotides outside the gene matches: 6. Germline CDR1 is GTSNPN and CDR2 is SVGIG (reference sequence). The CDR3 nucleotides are TGTGCCTGGAGCAAGGACAGGAAAAATGAAAAACTGTTTTTT. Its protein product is CAWSKDRKNEKLFF. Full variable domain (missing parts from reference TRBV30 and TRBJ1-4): SQTIHQWPATLVQPVGSPLSLECTVEGTSNPNLYWYRQAAGRGLQLLFYSVGIGQISSEVPQNLSASRPQDRQFILSSKKLLLSDSGFYLCAWSKDRKNEKLFFGSGTQLSVL.

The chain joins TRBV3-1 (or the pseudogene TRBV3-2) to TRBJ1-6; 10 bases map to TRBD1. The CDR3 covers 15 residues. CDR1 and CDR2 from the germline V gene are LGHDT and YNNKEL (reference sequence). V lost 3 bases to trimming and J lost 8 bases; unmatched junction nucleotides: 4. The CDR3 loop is CASSQPGTGDSPLHF. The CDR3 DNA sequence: TGTGCCAGCAGCCAGCCCGGGACAGGGGATTCACCCCTCCACTTT.

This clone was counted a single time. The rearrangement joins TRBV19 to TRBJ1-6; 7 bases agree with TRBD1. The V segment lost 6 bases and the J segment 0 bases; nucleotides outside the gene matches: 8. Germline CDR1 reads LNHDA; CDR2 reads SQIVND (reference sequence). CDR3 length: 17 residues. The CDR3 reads CASRGPDRSSYNSPLHF. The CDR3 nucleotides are TGTGCCAGTAGGGGGCCGGACAGGAGCTCCTATAATTCACCCCTCCACTTT.

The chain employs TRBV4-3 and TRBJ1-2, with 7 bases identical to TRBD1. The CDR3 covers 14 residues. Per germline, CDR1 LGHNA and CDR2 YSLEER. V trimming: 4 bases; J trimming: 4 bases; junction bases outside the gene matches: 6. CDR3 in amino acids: CASSPEGAGYGYTF. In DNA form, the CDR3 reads TGCGCCAGCAGCCCTGAGGGGGCGGGCTATGGCTACACCTTC.

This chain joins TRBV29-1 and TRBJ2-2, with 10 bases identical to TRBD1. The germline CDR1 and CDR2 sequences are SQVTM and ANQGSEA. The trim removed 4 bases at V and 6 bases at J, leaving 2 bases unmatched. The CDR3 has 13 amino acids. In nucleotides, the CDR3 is TGCAGCGTTGGGGGGACAGGGGCCGGGGAGCTGTTTTTT. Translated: CSVGGTGAGELFF.

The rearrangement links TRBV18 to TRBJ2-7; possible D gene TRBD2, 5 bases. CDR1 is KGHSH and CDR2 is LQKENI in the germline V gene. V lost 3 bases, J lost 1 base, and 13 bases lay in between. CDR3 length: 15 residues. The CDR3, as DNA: TGTGCCAGCTCACCCAATGCCGGGGAATCCTACGAGCAGTACTTC. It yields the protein CASSPNAGESYEQYF.

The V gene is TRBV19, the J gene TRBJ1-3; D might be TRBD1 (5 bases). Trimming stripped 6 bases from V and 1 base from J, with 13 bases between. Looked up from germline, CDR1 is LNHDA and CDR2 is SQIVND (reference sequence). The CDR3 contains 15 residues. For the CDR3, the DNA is TGTGCCAGTAGCAAGACTCGGGGGTCTGGAAACACCATATATTTT. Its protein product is CASSKTRGSGNTIYF.

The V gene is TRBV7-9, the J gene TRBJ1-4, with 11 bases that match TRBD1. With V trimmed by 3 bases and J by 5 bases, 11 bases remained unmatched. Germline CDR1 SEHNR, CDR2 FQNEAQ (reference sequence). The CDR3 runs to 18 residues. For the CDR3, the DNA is TGTGCCAGCAGCTTGGTGGGAGGCGGGACAGGGGGAAATGAAAAACTGTTTTTT. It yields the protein CASSLVGGGTGGNEKLFF.

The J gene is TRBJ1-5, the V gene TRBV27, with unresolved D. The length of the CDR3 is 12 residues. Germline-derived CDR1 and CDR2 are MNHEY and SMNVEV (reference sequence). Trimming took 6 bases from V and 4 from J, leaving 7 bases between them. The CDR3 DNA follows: TGTGCCAGCAGCCCAACAAATCAGCCCCAGCATTTT. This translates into CASSPTNQPQHF.

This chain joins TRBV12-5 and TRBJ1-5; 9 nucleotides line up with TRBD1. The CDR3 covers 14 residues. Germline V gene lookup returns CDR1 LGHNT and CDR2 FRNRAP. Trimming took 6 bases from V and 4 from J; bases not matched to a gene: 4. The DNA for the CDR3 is TGTGCTAGTGGCTGGGGACAGGGTAATCAGCCCCAGCATTTT. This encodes CASGWGQGNQPQHF.

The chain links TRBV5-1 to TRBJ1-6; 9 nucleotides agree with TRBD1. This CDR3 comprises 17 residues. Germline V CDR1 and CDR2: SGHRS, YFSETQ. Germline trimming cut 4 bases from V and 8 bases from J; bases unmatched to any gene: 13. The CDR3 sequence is CASSPALGQGVYSPLHF. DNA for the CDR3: TGCGCCAGCAGCCCGGCCTTGGGACAGGGAGTCTATTCACCCCTCCACTTT. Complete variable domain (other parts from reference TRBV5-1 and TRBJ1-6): KAGVTQTPRYLIKTRGQQVTLSCSPISGHRSVSWYQQTPGQGLQFLFEYFSETQRNKGNFPGRFSGRQFSNSRSEMNVSTLELGDSALYLCASSPALGQGVYSPLHFGNGTRLTVT.

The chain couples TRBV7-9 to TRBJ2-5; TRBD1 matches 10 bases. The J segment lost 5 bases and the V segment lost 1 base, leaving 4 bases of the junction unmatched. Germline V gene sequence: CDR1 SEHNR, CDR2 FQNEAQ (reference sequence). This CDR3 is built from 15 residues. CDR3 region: CASSLDGTGAETQYF. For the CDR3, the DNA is TGTGCCAGCAGCTTAGACGGGACAGGGGCGGAGACCCAGTACTTC.

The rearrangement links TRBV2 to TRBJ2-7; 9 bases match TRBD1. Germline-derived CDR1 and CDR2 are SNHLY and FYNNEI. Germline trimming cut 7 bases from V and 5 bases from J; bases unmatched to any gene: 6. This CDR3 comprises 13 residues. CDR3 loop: CASTDRGWNEQYF. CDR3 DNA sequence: TGTGCCAGCACTGACAGGGGGTGGAACGAGCAGTACTTC.

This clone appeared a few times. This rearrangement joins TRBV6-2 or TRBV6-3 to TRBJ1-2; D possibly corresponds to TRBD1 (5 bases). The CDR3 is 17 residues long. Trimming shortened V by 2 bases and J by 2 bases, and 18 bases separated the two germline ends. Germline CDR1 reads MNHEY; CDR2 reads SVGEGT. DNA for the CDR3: TGTGCCAGCAGTTACAAACCCCAGACAGTGATCAACTATGGCTACACCTTC. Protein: CASSYKPQTVINYGYTF.

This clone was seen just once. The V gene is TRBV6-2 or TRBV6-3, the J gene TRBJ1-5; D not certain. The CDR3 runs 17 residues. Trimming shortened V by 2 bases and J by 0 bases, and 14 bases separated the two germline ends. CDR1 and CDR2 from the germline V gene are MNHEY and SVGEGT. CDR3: CASSYMKSLYSNQPQHF. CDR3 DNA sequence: TGTGCCAGCAGTTACATGAAGAGCCTTTATAGCAATCAGCCCCAGCATTTT.